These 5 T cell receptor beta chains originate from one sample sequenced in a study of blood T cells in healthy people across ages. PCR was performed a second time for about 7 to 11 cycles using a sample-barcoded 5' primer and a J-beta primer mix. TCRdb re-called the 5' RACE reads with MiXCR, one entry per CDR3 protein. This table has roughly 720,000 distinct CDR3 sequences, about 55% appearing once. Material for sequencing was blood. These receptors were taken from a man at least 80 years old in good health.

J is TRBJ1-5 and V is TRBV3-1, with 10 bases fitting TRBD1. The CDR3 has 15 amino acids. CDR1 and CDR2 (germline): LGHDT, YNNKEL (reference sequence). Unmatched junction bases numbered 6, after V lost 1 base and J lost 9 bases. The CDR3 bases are TGTGCCAGCAGCCAAGGACAGGGGGCAATTGGGCCCCAGCATTTT. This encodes CASSQGQGAIGPQHF.

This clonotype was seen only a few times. The CDR3 DNA reads as TGTGCCAGCAGCTCAGGCAGCAACTATGGCTACACCTTC. Its translation is CASSSGSNYGYTF. The chain couples TRBV11-2 to TRBJ1-2; D is unresolved. The CDR3 loop spans 13 amino acids. V dropped 4 bases and J dropped 2 bases, with 8 bases sitting between them. Germline CDR1 and CDR2: SGHAT and FQNNGV.

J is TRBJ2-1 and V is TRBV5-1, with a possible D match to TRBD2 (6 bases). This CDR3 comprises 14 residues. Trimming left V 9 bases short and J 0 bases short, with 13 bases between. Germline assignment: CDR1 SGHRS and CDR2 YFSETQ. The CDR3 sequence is CATKAGYSYNEQFF. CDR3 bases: TGCGCCACCAAAGCGGGTTACTCCTACAATGAGCAGTTCTTC.

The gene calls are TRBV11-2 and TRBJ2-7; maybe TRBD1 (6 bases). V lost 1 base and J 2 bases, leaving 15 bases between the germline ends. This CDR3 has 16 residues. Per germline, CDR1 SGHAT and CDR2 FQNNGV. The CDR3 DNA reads TGTGCCAGCAGCTTAGTTAAGGACAGCAGGACCTACGAGCAGTACTTC. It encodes CASSLVKDSRTYEQYF.

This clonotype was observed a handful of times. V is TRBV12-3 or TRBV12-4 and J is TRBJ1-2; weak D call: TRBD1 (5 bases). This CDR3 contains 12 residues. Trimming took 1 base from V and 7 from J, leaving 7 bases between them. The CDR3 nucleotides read TGTGCCAGCAGTTTAGAAGGGGCTGGCTACACCTTC. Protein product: CASSLEGAGYTF.